The rows below give T cell receptor beta chains drawn from one sample of a study of shared clonotypes between healthy human individuals. TCRdb's copy holds only in-frame clones and misses some; the assay was immunoSEQ multiplex PCR. The sample has about 2.2 million clones; roughly 95% are singletons. The sequencing sample was made of naive CD8+ T cells from PBMCs. The receptors were sampled from a man between 18 and 35 years old in good health. Some clones in this sample may be carry-over from other donors' samples. CDR3s include the opening cysteine and the closing phenylalanine or tryptophan. D genes are given only for firm matches. The listing skips clone size in some rows; elsewhere it reads once, few, many or a size class.

TRBJ2-7 TRBV7-9 once TRBD2 CASRPSGLSYEQYF TGTGCCAGCAGGCCTAGCGGGCTTTCCTACGAGCAGTACTTC
TRBJ2-3 TRBV10-3 once TRBD2 CAISETDTTLAASTDTQYF TGTGCCATCAGTGAGACAGATACTACCCTAGCGGCTAGCACAGATACGCAGTATTTT
TRBJ2-7 TRBV30 . TRBD1 CAWSMRGLSYEQYF TGTGCCTGGAGTATGAGGGGGCTGTCCTACGAGCAGTACTTC
TRBJ1-1 TRBV13 . . CASSFRVSMNTEAFF TGTGCCAGCAGCTTCAGGGTCTCTATGAACACTGAAGCTTTCTTT
TRBJ2-7 TRBV19 . TRBD1 CASSPRDSIYEQYF TGTGCCAGTAGCCCCCGGGACAGTATCTACGAGCAGTACTTC
TRBJ2-2 TRBV27 . TRBD1 CASSQRGPGELFF TGTGCCAGCAGCCAGAGGGGGCCCGGGGAGCTGTTTTTT
TRBJ2-2 TRBV25-1 . . CASRAKGRGSPGELFF TGTGCCAGCAGGGCCAAAGGCAGGGGCTCCCCCGGGGAGCTGTTTTTT
TRBJ1-4 TRBV19 . . CASSILGEANEKLFF TGTGCCAGTAGTATCTTGGGAGAAGCTAATGAAAAACTGTTTTTT
TRBJ2-7 TRBV11-1 few TRBD2 CASSLSLAGWGEQYF TGTGCCAGCAGCTTATCACTAGCGGGATGGGGCGAGCAGTACTTC
TRBJ2-1 TRBV15 . . CATSRASHNEQFF TGTGCCACCAGCAGAGCCTCCCACAATGAGCAGTTCTTC
TRBJ1-2 TRBV5-1 once . CASSLDGSYGYTF TGCGCCAGCAGCTTGGATGGGTCCTATGGCTACACCTTC
TRBJ1-2 TRBV11-2 . TRBD1 CASSLHVGQADGYTF TGTGCCAGCAGCTTACACGTAGGACAGGCAGATGGCTACACCTTC
TRBJ1-4 TRBV19 . . CASSMLTESEKLFF TGTGCCAGTAGTATGTTGACCGAATCCGAAAAACTGTTTTTT
TRBJ2-5 TRBV5-1 . . CASSFGGGNQETQYF TGCGCCAGCAGCTTCGGGGGAGGTAATCAAGAGACCCAGTACTTC
TRBJ2-6 TRBV7-9 . . CASSPPSGANVLTF TGTGCCAGCAGCCCGCCTTCTGGGGCCAACGTCCTGACTTTC
TRBJ2-7 TRBV5-6 . TRBD2 CASSLGTGGPYEQYF TGTGCCAGCAGCTTGGGAACGGGGGGGCCCTACGAGCAGTACTTC
TRBJ2-7 TRBV5-5 . . CASSLWDGRVDEQYF TGTGCCAGCAGCTTGTGGGATGGACGGGTTGACGAGCAGTACTTC
TRBJ2-7 TRBV28 . . CASSTRVVHEQYF TGTGCCAGCAGTACCAGGGTGGTACACGAGCAGTACTTC